This T cell receptor (beta chain) came from a study of blood T cell repertoires in COVID-19. Study in general: There were acute and convalescent COVID-19 samples, and they came from the United States, Italy and Spain. Sources were T cells, B-cell-depleted T cells, or PBMCs; the material itself was cDNA or gDNA.

Assay: immunoSEQ multiplex PCR; the TCRdb copy retains only in-frame clones and omits some. The sample contains 300,000 to 400,000 clones, about 86% of which appear only once. Trimming pared 3 bases from V and 0 bases from J, leaving 17 bases between. CDR1 is MNHNS and CDR2 is SASEGT in the germline V gene. The CDR3 has 17 residues. Participants were placed into cohorts based on the clinical history they reported. Sequencing was performed on PBMCs or T cells enriched from blood (not recorded which). This chain uses TRBV6-1 with TRBJ1-1, with D maybe TRBD1 (6 bases). The origin of this receptor is a woman aged 40 to 49 with acute COVID-19. The CDR3 coding sequence is TGTGCCAGCAGTGATCGGACAGCTCGACGGATGAACACTGAAGCTTTCTTT. Its translation is CASSDRTARRMNTEAFF.